The next 19 T cell receptor beta chains were all read from a single sample in a study of identical twins. TCRdb ran MiXCR on the 5' RACE reads and lists one entry per CDR3 protein. The sample includes about 530,000 distinct CDR3 sequences, 20% to 25% seen only once; the top ten take 0.48%. This sample was also put to use in a study of yellow fever vaccine responses in identical twins.

Source material: CD4+ T cells sorted from blood. These receptors originate from a woman between 18 and 29 years old in good health.

The sample holds a few counts of this clonotype. J is TRBJ2-1 and V is TRBV6-5; no definite D call. Germline V CDR1 and CDR2: MNHEY, SVGAGI. This CDR3 region has 11 residues. Between the trimmed V and J ends, which lost 8 bases and 5 bases, there was a span of 7 bases. The CDR3 region has the DNA TGTGCCAGCGGTCCCAACAATGAGCAGTTCTTC. Its protein product is CASGPNNEQFF.

This clonotype was counted between two and nine times. J is TRBJ2-2 and V is TRBV7-8; 7 bases fit TRBD2. V was clipped by 2 bases and J by 7 bases; unmatched bases: 4. Germline V CDR1 and CDR2: SGHVS, FQNEAQ. CDR3 length equals 14 residues. The CDR3, as DNA: TGTGCCAGCAGCTTAATTAGCGGGTACGGGGAGCTGTTTTTT. Translation gives CASSLISGYGELFF.

The chain employs TRBV18 and TRBJ2-7, with 8 bases lining up with TRBD1. The CDR3 contains 17 residues. J lost 0 bases, V lost 6 bases, and 13 bases had no gene match. Germline CDR1 reads KGHSH; CDR2 reads LQKENI. This CDR3 reads CASSRVWTGLDSYEQYF. CDR3 sequence (DNA): TGTGCCAGCTCGCGGGTCTGGACAGGGTTGGACTCCTACGAGCAGTACTTC.

The genes are TRBV5-6 and TRBJ2-7, with 7 bases lining up with TRBD1. CDR1 is SGHDT and CDR2 is YYEEEE in the germline V gene. The CDR3 extends over 15 amino acids. The trim removed 4 bases at V and 3 bases at J, leaving 10 bases unmatched. The CDR3: CASSVYRDSLYEQYF. For the CDR3, the DNA is TGTGCCAGCAGCGTCTACCGGGACAGTCTCTACGAGCAGTACTTC.

The sample holds many counts of this clonotype. The genes are TRBV28 and TRBJ2-7, with D unresolved. The ends were cut back, 8 bases at V and 5 bases at J, with 7 bases in the middle. The germline gives CDR1 MDHEN, CDR2 SYDVKM. The CDR3 has 10 amino acids. The CDR3 reads CASSFDEQYF. CDR3 DNA: TGTGCCAGCTCCTTTGACGAGCAGTACTTC.

This clonotype was detected many times. The chain links TRBV28 to TRBJ2-1, with TRBD1 matching 12 bases. V lost 5 bases and J lost 9; bases outside the gene matches: 5. Per germline, CDR1 MDHEN and CDR2 SYDVKM. The CDR3 sequence is 14 residues long. CDR3 in DNA: TGTGCCAGCAGTCTGGGACAGGGGGCTGGTGAGCAGTTCTTC. It yields the protein CASSLGQGAGEQFF.

On this clonotype itself: At one end, the junction sequence differs from germline, possibly due to a read error. The J gene is TRBJ2-2, the V gene TRBV4-1, with D maybe TRBD2 (5 bases). Germline V CDR1 and CDR2: MGHRA, YSYEKL. CDR3 length: 15 amino acids. The CDR3 is CATSLGLSNTGELFF. In DNA form, the CDR3 reads TGCGCCACCAGCCTAGGACTTTCTAACACCGGGGAGCTGTTTTTT.

The chain recombines TRBV10-3 with TRBJ2-5; TRBD1 matches 10 bases. The V gene end was trimmed by 0 bases and the J gene end by 4 bases; junction bases not matched to a gene: 5. The CDR3 has 16 amino acids. Germline values: CDR1 ENHRY, CDR2 SYGVKD. CDR3 amino acids: CAISESLGDRGETQYF. The CDR3 nucleotides read TGTGCCATCAGTGAGTCACTTGGGGACAGGGGAGAGACCCAGTACTTC.

A remark on this clonotype: The CDR3 does not end in the conserved phenylalanine or tryptophan, so this is likely a read error. No DNA is shown, since the ends of the CDR3 on it are uncertain; the CDR3 is the one TCRdb lists. CDR3 sequence reads: CASSEFRGGPTVEI. The chain carries TRBV6-1 and TRBJ2-7; the DNA was not compared with TRBD2, the D call given in the table. From germline, CDR1 is MNHNS and CDR2 SASEGT. The CDR3 totals 14 residues, both ends included.

With respect to this clonotype: Sequence at one end of the junction differs from germline and may be a read error. V gene TRBV20-1 combines with J gene TRBJ2-3, with D uncertain. The CDR3 length is 13 residues. Germline loops: CDR1 DFQATT, CDR2 SNEGSKA (reference sequence). CDR3 DNA sequence: TGTAGTGGTTGGTTAGGTAGCACAGATACGCAGTATTTT. As protein: CSGWLGSTDTQYF.

This chain links TRBV12-3 or TRBV12-4 with TRBJ2-1, with a tentative D call TRBD2 (5 bases). CDR3 length: 14 residues. V was trimmed by 10 bases and J by 1 base, leaving 14 bases between them. Here the CDR3 reads CAISAGLSYNEQFF. In nucleotides, the CDR3 is TGTGCCATATCGGCGGGCTTATCCTACAATGAGCAGTTCTTC.

V and J are TRBV5-1 and TRBJ2-1; D tentatively reads TRBD1 or TRBD2 (5 bases each). Germline-derived CDR1 and CDR2 are SGHRS and YFSETQ. CDR3 length: 16 residues. Trimming took off 5 bases at V and 5 bases at J, with 20 bases between the two ends. The CDR3 loop is CASRIGPNRGDNEQFF. As DNA, the CDR3 is TGCGCCAGCAGAATTGGACCTAATAGGGGAGACAATGAGCAGTTCTTC.

The chain joins TRBV24-1 to TRBJ2-1; D perhaps matches TRBD1 (6 bases). V was trimmed by 4 bases and J by 5 bases, leaving 8 bases between them. The CDR3 extends over 13 amino acids. In germline, CDR1 is KGHDR, CDR2 SFDVKD. The CDR3 DNA sequence: TGTGCCACCAGTGAGTGGGACAACAATGAGCAGTTCTTC. Translation gives CATSEWDNNEQFF.

The chain uses TRBV6-5 and TRBJ1-6; the D is unclear. Germline V CDR1 and CDR2: MNHEY, SVGAGI. The V end lost 3 bases, the J end lost 4 bases, and 7 bases lay between the germline ends. The CDR3 is 14 amino acids. CDR3 in DNA: TGTGCCAGCAGTTATTGGGAATATAATTCACCCCTCCACTTT. Translation gives CASSYWEYNSPLHF.

J is TRBJ1-2 and V is TRBV10-3, with a tentative D call TRBD1 (5 bases). The V end lost 2 bases, the J end lost 2 bases, and 15 bases lay between the germline ends. This CDR3 has 16 amino acids. The germline gives CDR1 ENHRY, CDR2 SYGVKD. The CDR3 region is CAISEPGGQKNYGYTF. The CDR3 DNA is TGTGCCATCAGTGAGCCGGGAGGACAAAAGAACTATGGCTACACCTTC.

The V call is TRBV28, the J call TRBJ2-7, with D possibly TRBD2 on 5 matching bases. Trimming took off 6 bases at V and 7 bases at J, with 13 bases between the two ends. The CDR3 length is 12 residues. The germline gives CDR1 MDHEN, CDR2 SYDVKM. The CDR3 reads CASREDVGEQYV. The CDR3 coding sequence is TGTGCCAGCAGGGAGGACGTAGGGGAGCAGTACGTC.

This sequence joins TRBV19 and TRBJ2-5; 12 bases fit TRBD2. The CDR3 covers 17 residues. With 5 bases clipped from V and 4 bases from J, the junction kept 11 bases outside the gene matches. CDR1 and CDR2 (germline): LNHDA, SQIVND (reference sequence). Written as DNA, the CDR3 is TGTGCCAGTAGTCCCCGGACTAGCGGGGCGCTTGGAGAGACCCAGTACTTC. Amino acids: CASSPRTSGALGETQYF.

This sequence joins TRBV24-1 and TRBJ2-3; TRBD2 matches 11 bases. Germline V gene lookup returns CDR1 KGHDR and CDR2 SFDVKD. Germline trimming cut 7 bases from V and 5 bases from J; bases unmatched to any gene: 7. This CDR3 region has 15 residues. CDR3 sequence (DNA): TGTGCCACCAGCAAGGGGACTAGCGGACTAGATACGCAGTATTTT. It specifies CATSKGTSGLDTQYF.

This clonotype was found a few times. The rearrangement uses TRBV5-1 and TRBJ2-3; 10 nucleotides align to TRBD2. The CDR3 extends over 18 amino acids. Unmatched junction bases numbered 13, after V lost 4 bases and J lost 2 bases. Per germline, CDR1 SGHRS and CDR2 YFSETQ. This chain's CDR3 is CASSDGSLAGASTDTQYF. CDR3 nucleotides: TGCGCCAGCAGCGACGGGTCCCTAGCGGGGGCTTCCACAGATACGCAGTATTTT.